The 9 T cell receptor beta chains below all came from one sample that was sequenced in a study of T cell responses to AZD1222 COVID-19 vaccine. TCRdb's copy holds only in-frame clones and misses some; the assay was immunoSEQ multiplex PCR. Altogether approximately 150,000 clones are present, about 89% being singletons, with the ten largest covering 1% to 1.5%. Sequencing was performed on peripheral blood, taken 28 days after the second AZD1222 dose. The receptors shown here come from an adult who received the AZD1222 COVID-19 vaccine.

The CDR3 region has the DNA TGTGCCAGCAGACGCGGACAGGGGTTTGCTGAAGCTTTCTTT. Translated, it gives CASRRGQGFAEAFF. J is TRBJ1-1 and V is TRBV6-5; 9 bases align to TRBD1. Germline CDR1 reads MNHEY; CDR2 reads SVGAGI. The V and J ends lost 6 bases and 6 bases, in that order; junction bases with no gene match: 8. The CDR3 is 14 residues long.

The V gene is TRBV15, the J gene TRBJ2-1; D gene unclear. V was shortened by 0 bases and J by 4 bases, with 4 bases between the two germline ends. This CDR3 comprises 13 residues. Germline loops: CDR1 LNHNV, CDR2 YYDKDF (reference sequence). CDR3: CATSREQYNEQFF. The CDR3 DNA follows: TGTGCCACCAGCAGAGAACAATACAATGAGCAGTTCTTC. Drawing the rest from reference TRBV15 and TRBJ2-1, the complete variable domain is DAMVIQNPRYQVTQFGKPVTLSCSQTLNHNVMYWYQQKSSQAPKLLFHYYDKDFNNEADTPDNFQSRRPNTSFCFLDIRSPGLGDTAMYLCATSREQYNEQFFGPGTRLTVL.

J is TRBJ1-2 and V is TRBV3-1 (or the pseudogene TRBV3-2); D may be TRBD1 (5 bases). The CDR3 spans 15 residues. Germline V gene lookup returns CDR1 LGHDT and CDR2 YNNKEL (reference sequence). Trimming cost V 5 bases and J 4 bases, with 17 bases left between them. CDR3 nucleotide sequence: TGTGCCAGCAGCGAAGGCAGGGTGGAGGGCTATGGCTACACCTTC. Its translation: CASSEGRVEGYGYTF.

This sequence joins TRBV5-5 and TRBJ2-7; 10 positions match TRBD1. CDR3 length equals 14 residues. CDR1 and CDR2 from the germline V gene are SGHKS and YYEKEE (reference sequence). J was trimmed by 4 bases and V by 5 bases; bases with no gene match: 6. The CDR3 sequence: CASSMTGGEYEQYF. In DNA form, the CDR3 reads TGTGCCAGCAGTATGACAGGGGGCGAATACGAGCAGTACTTC.

There are a few counts of this clone. V is TRBV11-1 and J is TRBJ1-1, with D unclear. The ends were cut back, 7 bases at V and 0 bases at J, with 12 bases in the middle. The germline V gene encodes CDR1 SGHAT and CDR2 FQDESV (reference sequence). The CDR3 is 14 amino acids. The CDR3 spells CASTDRYMNTEAFF. CDR3 in DNA: TGTGCCAGCACGGACCGATACATGAACACTGAAGCTTTCTTT.

This clone has a single count. CDR3: CASRRPLEGLAESYEQYF. DNA for the CDR3: TGTGCCAGCAGGAGACCACTTGAAGGGTTGGCGGAGTCTTACGAGCAGTACTTC. The V call is TRBV2, the J call TRBJ2-7; unclear D gene. Deletions cut 6 bases from V and 4 bases from J, with 28 bases between. There are 18 residues in the CDR3. The germline gives CDR1 SNHLY, CDR2 FYNNEI.

The chain links TRBV14 to TRBJ2-6, with 7 bases that match TRBD1. Looked up from germline, CDR1 is SGHDN and CDR2 is FVKESK. CDR3 length equals 16 residues. With V trimmed by 4 bases and J by 2 bases, 5 bases remained unmatched. This CDR3 is CASSRDTGAGANVLTF. The CDR3 DNA reads as TGTGCCAGCAGCCGGGATACAGGGGCTGGGGCCAACGTCCTGACTTTC. Full variable domain (rest looked up from reference TRBV14 and TRBJ2-6): EAGVTQFPSHSVIEKGQTVTLRCDPISGHDNLYWYRRVMGKEIKFLLHFVKESKQDESGMPNNRFLAERTGGTYSTLKVQPAELEDSGVYFCASSRDTGAGANVLTFGAGSRLTVL.

The chain links TRBV10-3 to TRBJ2-7; D is unclear. This CDR3 is 13 amino acids long. Germline V gene lookup returns CDR1 ENHRY and CDR2 SYGVKD. With 4 bases removed from V and 2 bases from J, the gap between germline ends came to 9 bases. DNA for the CDR3: TGTGCCATCAGTGCGAACGGGCCCTACGAGCAGTACTTC. It specifies CAISANGPYEQYF.

This clone was counted only a few times. The V call is TRBV11-2, the J call TRBJ2-7, with 11 bases lining up with TRBD1. The V and J ends lost 1 base and 6 bases, in that order; junction bases with no gene match: 5. CDR3 length: 15 residues. Per germline, CDR1 SGHAT and CDR2 FQNNGV. The CDR3 region is CASSLGIGTGGEQYF. The CDR3 nucleotides read TGTGCCAGCAGCTTAGGGATTGGGACAGGGGGCGAGCAGTACTTC.